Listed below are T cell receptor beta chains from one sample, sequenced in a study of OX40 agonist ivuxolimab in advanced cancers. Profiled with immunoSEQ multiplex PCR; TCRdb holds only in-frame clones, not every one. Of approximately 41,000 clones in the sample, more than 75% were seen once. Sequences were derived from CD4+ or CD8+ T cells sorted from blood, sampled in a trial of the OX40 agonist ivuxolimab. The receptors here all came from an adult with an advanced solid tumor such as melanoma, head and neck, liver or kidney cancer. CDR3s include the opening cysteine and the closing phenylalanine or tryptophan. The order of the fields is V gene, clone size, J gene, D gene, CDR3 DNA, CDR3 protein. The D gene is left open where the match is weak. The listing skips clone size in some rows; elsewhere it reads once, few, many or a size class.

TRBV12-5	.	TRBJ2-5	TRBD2	TGTGCTAGTGGTTTGGCCGGGACTAGCAATACTATGGAGACCCAGTACTTC	CASGLAGTSNTMETQYF
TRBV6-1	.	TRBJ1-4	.	TGTGCCAGCAGTGAAGTCCAGGGGCTGATAGAAAAACTGTTTTTT	CASSEVQGLIEKLFF
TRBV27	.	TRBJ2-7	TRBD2	TGTGCCAGCAGTCCTAGCGGGAGAAACCCCTCCTACGAGCAGTACTTC	CASSPSGRNPSYEQYF
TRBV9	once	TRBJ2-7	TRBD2	TGTGCCAGCAGCGCTACCGGGACTAGCGGTGCCTACGAGCAGTGCTTC	CASSATGTSGAYEQCF
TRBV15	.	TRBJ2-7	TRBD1	TGTGCCACCAGCTCTGGACAGGGGGCTTCCGAGCAGTACTTC	CATSSGQGASEQYF
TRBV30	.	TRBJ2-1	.	TGTGCCTGGACGGTGGGACTGGGCTCCTACAATGAGCAGTTCTTC	CAWTVGLGSYNEQFF
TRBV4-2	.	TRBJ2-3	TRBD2	TGTGCCAGCAGCGGGGGGGGAACTAGCACAGATACGCAGTATTTT	CASSGGGTSTDTQYF
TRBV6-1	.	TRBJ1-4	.	TGTGCCAGCAGTGAATTGGGCAGGGACCCGGAAAAACTGTTTTTT	CASSELGRDPEKLFF
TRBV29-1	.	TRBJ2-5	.	TGCAGCGCACTCTCGGCGAGGGAAGAGACCCAGTACTTC	CSALSAREETQYF
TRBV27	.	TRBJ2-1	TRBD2	TGTGCCAGCAGTTCGGGGGGTTACAATGAGCAGTTCTTC	CASSSGGYNEQFF
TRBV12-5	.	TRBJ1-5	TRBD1	TGTGCTAGTGGTTTGGAGACAGGGAGCAATCAGCCCCAGCATTTT	CASGLETGSNQPQHF
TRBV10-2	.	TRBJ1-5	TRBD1	TGCGCCAGCAGTGGACTGGAAAGGGGGCAGGAGCCCCAGCATTTT	CASSGLERGQEPQHF
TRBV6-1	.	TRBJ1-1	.	TGTGCCAGCAGGGAATACCTACAGGGGAACACTGAAGCTTTCTTT	CASREYLQGNTEAFF
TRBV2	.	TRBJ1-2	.	TGTGCCGACTCTCTGGGGTCCGGAGGTGGCTACACCTTC	CADSLGSGGGYTF
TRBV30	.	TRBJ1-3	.	TGTGCCTGGAGTGTACAGACAGGCAGAAACACCATATATTTT	CAWSVQTGRNTIYF
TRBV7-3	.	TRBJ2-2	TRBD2	TGTGCCAGCAGCTTGACTAGCGGGAGGGCCGGGTCCACCGGGGAGCTGTTTTTT	CASSLTSGRAGSTGELFF
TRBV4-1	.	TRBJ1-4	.	TGCGCCAGCAGCCAAAGCAGGGGCCCTCGGTCTAATGAAAAACTGTTTTTT	CASSQSRGPRSNEKLFF
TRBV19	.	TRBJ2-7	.	TGTGCCAGACAAAGGAGGCCTTCCTACGAGCAGTACTTC	CARQRRPSYEQYF
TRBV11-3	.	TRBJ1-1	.	TGTGCCAGCAGCTTGGCGGGCTTAGGCACTGAAGCTTTCTTT	CASSLAGLGTEAFF
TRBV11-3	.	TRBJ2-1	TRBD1	TGTGCCAGTTCCGGGACAGGGGACGACAATGAGCAGTTCTTC	CASSGTGDDNEQFF
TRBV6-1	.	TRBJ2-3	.	TGTGCCAGCAGTGTGGGAGGTAGCGTAGCAGATACGCAGTATTTT	CASSVGGSVADTQYF
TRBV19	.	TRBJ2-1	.	TGTGCCAGTCGTCGATCGGGATTCCGTCTCCATGAGCAGTTCTTC	CASRRSGFRLHEQFF
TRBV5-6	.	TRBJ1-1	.	TGTGCCAGCACCCGCCTTGGAACAGGGAGGGAAGCTTTCTTT	CASTRLGTGREAFF
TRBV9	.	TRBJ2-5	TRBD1	TGTGCCAGCAGCGTGAGACAGGGGGCTGGTCAAGAGACCCAGTACTTC	CASSVRQGAGQETQYF
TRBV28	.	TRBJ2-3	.	TGTGCCAGCAGTTTACGGCCAGGGTTAGATACGCAGTATTTT	CASSLRPGLDTQYF
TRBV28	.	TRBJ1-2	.	TGTGCCAGCAGTTTGGTAAGAGGATCGAGCACCTTC	CASSLVRGSSTF
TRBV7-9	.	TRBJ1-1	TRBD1	TGTGCCAGCAGCTCGCTGGGACAGAGGAACACTGAAGCTTTCTTT	CASSSLGQRNTEAFF
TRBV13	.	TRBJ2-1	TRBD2	TGTGCCAGCAGCTTAGGCCTGCCTAGCGGGGACAATGAGCAGTTCTTC	CASSLGLPSGDNEQFF
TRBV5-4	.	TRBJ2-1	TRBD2	TGTGCCAGCAGCGCTCGGGTGGCGGGGGGGCCAGGGGAGCAGTTCTTC	CASSARVAGGPGEQFF
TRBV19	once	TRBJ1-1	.	TGTGCCAGTAGTATAACCCTGGGACTGAACACTGAAGCTTTCTTT	CASSITLGLNTEAFF
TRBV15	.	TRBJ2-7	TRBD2	TGTGCCACCAGCAGAGTCCCCCCAGCCCGCGGACTAGACTACGAGCAGTACTTC	CATSRVPPARGLDYEQYF
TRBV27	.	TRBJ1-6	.	TGTGCCAGCAGTCCCGATAGGTCCTATAATTCACCCCTCCACTTT	CASSPDRSYNSPLHF
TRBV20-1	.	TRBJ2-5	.	TGCAGTGCTAGCCACGGGACCCAGTACTTC	CSASHGTQYF
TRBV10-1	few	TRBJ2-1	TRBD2	TGCGCCAGCAGTCCCGGGGTAGCGGGAAGTCCCCCGCAGTTCTTC	CASSPGVAGSPPQFF
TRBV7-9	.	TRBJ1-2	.	TGTGCCAGCAGCAATGTCGGGGCCGACTATGGCTACACCTTC	CASSNVGADYGYTF
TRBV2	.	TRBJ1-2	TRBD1	TGTGCCAGCAGTGGACAGGGGGGCTATGGCTACACCTTC	CASSGQGGYGYTF
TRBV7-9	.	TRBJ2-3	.	TGTGCCAGCAGCTTATCCGACCCCTCACATACGCAGTATTTT	CASSLSDPSHTQYF
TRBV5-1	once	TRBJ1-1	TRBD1	TGCGCCAGTGGACAGGGTAGGAACACTGAAGCTTTCTTT	CASGQGRNTEAFF
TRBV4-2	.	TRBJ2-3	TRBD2	TGTGCCAGCGGGGGAGCGGGGGTGGCAGATACGCAGTATTTT	CASGGAGVADTQYF
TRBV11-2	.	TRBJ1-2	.	TGTGCCAGCAGCTTAGATGTGACGGGTGCCTATGGCTACACCTTC	CASSLDVTGAYGYTF
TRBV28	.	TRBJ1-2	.	TGTGCCAGCACCCCGGGGTCCAACTATGGCTACACCTTC	CASTPGSNYGYTF
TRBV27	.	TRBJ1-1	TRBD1	TGTGCCAGCAGTTCCGCCCCGACAGGGGGCGGAAGAGCTTTCTTT	CASSSAPTGGGRAFF
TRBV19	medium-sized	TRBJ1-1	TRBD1	TGTGCCAGTAGTAGGGGACAGGGTACGGCTGAAGCTTTCTTT	CASSRGQGTAEAFF
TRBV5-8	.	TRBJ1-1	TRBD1	TGTGCCAGCAGCTCCTACAGGGGCTTCACTGAAGCTTTCTTT	CASSSYRGFTEAFF
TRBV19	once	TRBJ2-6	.	TGTGCCAGTAGTATACCTCTACTAGTTTCGAGCTCTGGGGCCAACGTCCTGACTTTC	CASSIPLLVSSSGANVLTF
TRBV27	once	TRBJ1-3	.	TGTGCCAGCAGTTTGAAGTATGGTGCCAGCTCTGGAAACACCATATATTTT	CASSLKYGASSGNTIYF
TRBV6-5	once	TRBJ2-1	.	TGTGCCAGCAGTTCCCCATTGGGGGCCCTCAATGAGCAGTTCTTC	CASSSPLGALNEQFF